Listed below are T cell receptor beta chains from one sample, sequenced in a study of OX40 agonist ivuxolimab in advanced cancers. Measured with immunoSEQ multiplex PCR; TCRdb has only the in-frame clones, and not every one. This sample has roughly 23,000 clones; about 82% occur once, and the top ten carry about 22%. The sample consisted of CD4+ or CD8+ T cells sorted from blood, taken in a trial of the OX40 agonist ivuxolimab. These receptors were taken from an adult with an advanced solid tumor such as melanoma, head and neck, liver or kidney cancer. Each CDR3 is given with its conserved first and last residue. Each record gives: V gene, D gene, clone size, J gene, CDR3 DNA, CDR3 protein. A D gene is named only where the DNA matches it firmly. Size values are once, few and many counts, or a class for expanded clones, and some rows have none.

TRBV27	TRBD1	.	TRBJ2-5	TGTGCCAGCAGTTTATTAGGGGGCTCGACCCAGTACTTC	CASSLLGGSTQYF
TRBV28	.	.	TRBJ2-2	TGTGCCAGCAGTTATAGCACCGGGGAGCTGTTTTTT	CASSYSTGELFF
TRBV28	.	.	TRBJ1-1	TGTGCCAGCAGCAACCGTCAGAGGATGTCTTTCTTT	CASSNRQRMSFF
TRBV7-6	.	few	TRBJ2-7	TGTGCCAGCGGGGAAACGGGGGGCGCGTACGAGCAGTACTTC	CASGETGGAYEQYF
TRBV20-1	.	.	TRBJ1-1	TGCAGTGCGGAAGAGAACACTGAAGCTTTCTTT	CSAEENTEAFF
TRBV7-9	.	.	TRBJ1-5	TGTGCCAGCAGCCACGGGGGCGGGCCCGACCAGCCCCAGCATTTT	CASSHGGGPDQPQHF
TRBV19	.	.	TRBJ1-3	TGTGCCAGTAACGGCGGGGGCGGCTCTGGAAACACCATATATTTT	CASNGGGGSGNTIYF
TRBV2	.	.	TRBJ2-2	TGTGCCAGCAGTGAAAGGGGGTTTGCGGGAGAACAAACCGGGGAGCTGTTTTTT	CASSERGFAGEQTGELFF
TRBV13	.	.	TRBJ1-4	TGTGCCAGCAGCTCGGGACTGATTAATGAAAAACTGTTTTTT	CASSSGLINEKLFF
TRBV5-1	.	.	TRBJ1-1	TGCGCCAGCAGCAGGCCCCCTGAAGCTTTCTTT	CASSRPPEAFF
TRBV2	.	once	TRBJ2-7	TGTGCCAGCAGTGAACCCTCTAGTGCAATCTCCTACGAGCAGTACTTC	CASSEPSSAISYEQYF
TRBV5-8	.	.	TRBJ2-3	TGTGCCAGCAGCTCCGAACCCAGGGCCACAGATACGCAGTATTTT	CASSSEPRATDTQYF
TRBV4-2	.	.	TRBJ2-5	TGTGCCGGCAGCCAAGAGGACAGCTGGGAGACCCAGTACTTC	CAGSQEDSWETQYF
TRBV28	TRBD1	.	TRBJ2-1	TGTGCCAGCAGTCAAGCCGGGACAGGATCGAGTGAGCAGTTCTTC	CASSQAGTGSSEQFF
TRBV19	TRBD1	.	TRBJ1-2	TGTGCCAGTAGTTGGGGACAGGCGAATGGCTACACCTTC	CASSWGQANGYTF
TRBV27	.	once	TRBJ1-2	TGTGCCAGCAGCCCCTTCCTTCCAGGGCTTGGCTACACCTTC	CASSPFLPGLGYTF
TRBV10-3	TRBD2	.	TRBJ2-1	TGTGCCATCAGTGAAGATGGGACTAGCGTTTCGGGGGGTGAGCAGTTCTTC	CAISEDGTSVSGGEQFF
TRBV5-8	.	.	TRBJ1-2	TGTGCCAGCAGCTTGGGACGGGGTTTGGCTGGCTACACCTTC	CASSLGRGLAGYTF
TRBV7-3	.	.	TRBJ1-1	TGTGCCAGCAGCCCCACGGGGGGAGGGACTGAAGCTTTCTTT	CASSPTGGGTEAFF
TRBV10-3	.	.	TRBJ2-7	TGTGCCATCAGTGAGTCAGCAGGGTCCCCCTACGAGCAGTACTTC	CAISESAGSPYEQYF
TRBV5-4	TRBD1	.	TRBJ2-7	TGTGCCAGCAGCTTGGGGGGGGACAGGGCGGACGAGCAGTACTTC	CASSLGGDRADEQYF
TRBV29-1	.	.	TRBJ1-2	TGCAGCGCCGGCCCCCCAGCTCTTGGCTACACCTTC	CSAGPPALGYTF
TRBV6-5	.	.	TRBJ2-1	TGTGCCAGCGGGGCTATGGGCGGATCCTACAATGAGCAGTTCTTC	CASGAMGGSYNEQFF